Shown below are 18 T cell receptor beta chains from a single sample sequenced in a study of cytomegalovirus exposure and HLA in healthy donors. PCR was performed using 60 Vbeta and 13 Jbeta primers. The protocol was immunoSEQ multiplex PCR, while the TCRdb copy is restricted to in-frame clones and leaves out a portion. The sample shows about 170,000 clones, 70% to 90% of them seen only once. The sequenced material came from PBMCs. These receptors were taken from a young woman in good health and CMV-seronegative.

A few counts support this clone. The chain joins TRBV7-9 to TRBJ2-7; D is unresolved. The CDR3 runs 12 residues. Per germline, CDR1 SEHNR and CDR2 FQNEAQ (reference sequence). Trimming removed 8 bases at V and 5 bases at J, with 13 bases between. The CDR3 DNA reads as TGTGCCAGCGCCGGGTTGGCCCACGAGCAGTACTTC. Translation gives CASAGLAHEQYF.

The chain is built from TRBV2 and TRBJ2-7, with 8 bases aligning to TRBD2. Germline V lookup: CDR1 SNHLY, CDR2 FYNNEI. The CDR3 runs to 13 residues. V lost 7 bases and J lost 10; bases outside the gene matches: 12. The CDR3 is CASIDSGTRLQYF. The CDR3, as DNA: TGTGCCAGCATCGATAGTGGGACTAGACTTCAGTACTTC.

V is TRBV30 and J is TRBJ1-2; TRBD1 might be the D (6 bases). V was clipped by 4 bases and J by 2 bases, with 23 bases between them. Germline CDR1 GTSNPN, CDR2 SVGIG (reference sequence). The CDR3 length is 17 residues. The CDR3 sequence is CAWIHHTGTFGNYGYTF. CDR3 coding DNA: TGTGCCTGGATACACCACACCGGGACATTCGGGAACTATGGCTACACCTTC.

The chain carries TRBV5-8 and TRBJ2-7, with 9 bases lining up with TRBD1. The V gene's germline CDR1 is SGHTS and CDR2 YDEGEE. The V segment lost 0 bases and the J segment 4 bases; nucleotides outside the gene matches: 5. The CDR3 has 15 amino acids. The CDR3: CASSLGRDREYEQYF. The CDR3 DNA is TGTGCCAGCAGCTTGGGCAGGGACAGGGAGTACGAGCAGTACTTC. Supplemented by reference TRBV5-8 and TRBJ2-7, the full variable domain reads EAGVTQSPTHLIKTRGQQATLRCSPISGHTSVYWYQQALGLGLQFLLWYDEGEERNRGNFPPRFSGRQFPNYSSELNVNALELEDSALYLCASSLGRDREYEQYFGPGTRLTVT.

This clone was recorded only once. The chain has TRBV5-4 and TRBJ2-2; D possibly corresponds to TRBD1 (6 bases). Looked up from germline, CDR1 is SGHNT and CDR2 is YYREEE (reference sequence). V lost 2 bases and J 2 bases, leaving 13 bases between the germline ends. The CDR3 sequence is 16 residues long. The CDR3 here is CASSFPGTINTGELFF. The CDR3 region has the DNA TGTGCCAGCAGCTTTCCCGGGACAATCAACACCGGGGAGCTGTTTTTT.

This clone was seen only once. The chain uses TRBV28 and TRBJ2-7; 7 bases map to TRBD1. Germline V gene lookup returns CDR1 MDHEN and CDR2 SYDVKM. V dropped 7 bases and J dropped 9; count of bases not matched to a gene: 15. The length of the CDR3 is 14 residues. The CDR3 bases are TGTGCCAGCACTTTTGACAGGGCAGGTCGTGGGCAGTACTTC. This encodes CASTFDRAGRGQYF.

The chain recombines TRBV7-9 with TRBJ2-5, with D perhaps TRBD1 (5 bases). Per the germline V gene, CDR1 is SEHNR and CDR2 is FQNEAQ (reference sequence). This CDR3 has 13 amino acids. With 1 base removed from V and 11 bases from J, the gap between germline ends came to 14 bases. CDR3 in DNA: TGTGCCAGCAGCTTAGACTCAGTGGACACTCAGTACTTC. Protein: CASSLDSVDTQYF.

CDR3 residues: CASSVLAGVTEAFF. The DNA for the CDR3 is TGTGCCAGCAGTGTCCTGGCGGGGGTCACTGAAGCTTTCTTT. The chain combines TRBV2 with TRBJ1-1; tentatively, D is TRBD1 (5 bases). V was trimmed by 4 bases and J by 4 bases, leaving 13 bases between them. CDR1 is SNHLY, CDR2 FYNNEI, per germline. This CDR3 comprises 14 residues.

V gene TRBV6-5 combines with J gene TRBJ1-2, with 11 bases identical to TRBD1. The CDR3 length is 15 residues. Germline V CDR1 and CDR2: MNHEY, SVGAGI. V was pared by 6 bases and J by 4 bases, with 7 bases of the junction left unmatched. CDR3 residues: CASRTGTGGGYGYTF. CDR3 in DNA: TGTGCCAGCAGGACCGGGACAGGGGGAGGCTATGGCTACACCTTC.

This chain links TRBV5-1 with TRBJ1-2, with TRBD1 matching 9 bases. Germline lookup yields CDR1 SGHRS and CDR2 YFSETQ. This CDR3 comprises 14 residues. Trimming took 3 bases from V and 4 from J; bases not matched to a gene: 4. CDR3 residues: CASSSTGGRYGYTF. In DNA, the CDR3 is TGCGCCAGCAGCTCGACAGGGGGGCGCTATGGCTACACCTTC.

This sequence joins TRBV11-2 and TRBJ1-3; D perhaps matches TRBD1 (6 bases). The CDR3 spans 13 residues. Germline V gene data show CDR1 as SGHAT and CDR2 as FQNNGV. Trimming left V 8 bases short and J 2 bases short, with 10 bases between. The CDR3 DNA sequence: TGTGCCAGCCGCGGGGGGCCTGGAAACACCATATATTTT. It codes for CASRGGPGNTIYF.

The chain uses TRBV29-1 and TRBJ2-5; 7 nucleotides agree with TRBD2. The J segment lost 0 bases and the V segment lost 2 bases, leaving 6 bases of the junction unmatched. CDR1 is SQVTM and CDR2 is ANQGSEA in the germline V gene. This CDR3 has 15 residues. The DNA of the CDR3 is TGCAGCGTTGAATATATCGGGGGGTACCAAGAGACCCAGTACTTC. Its protein product is CSVEYIGGYQETQYF.

The rearrangement links TRBV29-1 to TRBJ2-5, with D possibly TRBD1 on 5 matching bases. The germline CDR1 and CDR2 sequences are SQVTM and ANQGSEA. The ends were cut back, 6 bases at V and 11 bases at J, with 13 bases in the middle. The CDR3 length is 10 residues. In nucleotides, the CDR3 is TGCAGCGTCGCCGACAGTCAGCAGTACTTC. Protein: CSVADSQQYF.

The chain combines TRBV28 with TRBJ2-7; TRBD2 matches at 9 bases. This CDR3 comprises 14 residues. Germline CDR1 is MDHEN and CDR2 is SYDVKM. V dropped 3 bases and J dropped 2; count of bases not matched to a gene: 2. CDR3 in DNA: TGTGCCAGCAGTTTCGGCGGGAGGGCCTACGAGCAGTACTTC. Its protein product is CASSFGGRAYEQYF. The full variable domain, in which reference TRBV28 and TRBJ2-7 provide the parts outside the CDR3, is DVKVTQSSRYLVKRTGEKVFLECVQDMDHENMFWYRQDPGLGLRLIYFSYDVKMKEKGDIPEGYSVSREKKERFSLILESASTNQTSMYLCASSFGGRAYEQYFGPGTRLTVT.

The CDR3 DNA reads TGCGCCAGCAGCCAAGACGTGAGGGCTCAGCCCCAGCATTTT. Translated, it gives CASSQDVRAQPQHF. The genes are TRBV4-1 and TRBJ1-5, with D unresolved. Germline V gene lookup returns CDR1 MGHRA and CDR2 YSYEKL. Between the trimmed V and J ends, which lost 0 bases and 6 bases, there was a span of 9 bases. There are 14 residues in the CDR3.

The rearrangement uses TRBV14 and TRBJ2-3; the match to TRBD2 covers 16 bases. CDR3 length: 16 residues. J gave up 4 bases and V 3 bases, and 1 base lay outside the gene matches. The germline V gene encodes CDR1 SGHDN and CDR2 FVKESK. CDR3 region: CASSQGLAGGADTQYF. CDR3 nucleotide sequence: TGTGCCAGCAGCCAGGGACTAGCGGGAGGGGCAGATACGCAGTATTTT.

This clone appeared a few times. This chain links TRBV28 with TRBJ2-1; TRBD2 matches at 11 bases. The ends lost 5 bases at V and 4 bases at J; junction bases unmatched: 4. The CDR3 length is 15 residues. In germline, CDR1 is MDHEN, CDR2 SYDVKM. CDR3 in DNA: TGTGCCAGCAGTCCGGGACTAGCGGTGTACAATGAGCAGTTCTTC. Its protein product is CASSPGLAVYNEQFF.

The chain combines TRBV18 with TRBJ1-3; 8 bases agree with TRBD1. Per germline, CDR1 KGHSH and CDR2 LQKENI. This CDR3 comprises 15 residues. V was clipped by 6 bases and J by 3 bases; unmatched bases: 7. The CDR3 DNA sequence: TGTGCCAGCTCGGGGACAGGTGGGCTTGGAAACACCATATATTTT. Its protein product is CASSGTGGLGNTIYF.